The 18 T cell receptor beta chains reported below all come from one sample, sequenced in a study of cytotoxic CD8 clonotypes in ibrutinib-treated CLL. Sequencing used immunoSEQ multiplex PCR; TCRdb keeps in-frame clones, though not all of them. The sample gives around 53,000 clones, 50% to 70% of which show up once; roughly a quarter is in the top ten. The material sequenced was PBMCs, taken at disease progression, from a patient treated with ibrutinib. The receptors shown here come from a human donor with chronic lymphocytic leukemia.

The gene calls are TRBV6-1 and TRBJ2-5, with D possibly TRBD2 on 5 matching bases. From germline, CDR1 is MNHNS and CDR2 SASEGT. This CDR3 region has 16 residues. The ends were cut back, 4 bases at V and 1 base at J, with 16 bases in the middle. The CDR3 sequence: CASSVAWGDGQETQYF. CDR3 bases: TGTGCCAGCAGTGTAGCTTGGGGAGATGGCCAAGAGACCCAGTACTTC.

CDR3 protein: CASSPGTGGSDYGYTF. CDR3 coding DNA: TGTGCCAGCAGCCCCGGGACAGGGGGGTCCGACTATGGCTACACCTTC. The genes are TRBV5-4 and TRBJ1-2; 11 nucleotides line up with TRBD1. V shed 4 bases, J shed 3 bases, and the junction held 8 bases outside the gene matches. The germline gives CDR1 SGHNT, CDR2 YYREEE (reference sequence). The CDR3 runs to 16 residues.

The chain recombines TRBV7-3 with TRBJ1-2; D uncertain. The germline V gene has CDR1 SGHTA and CDR2 FQGTGA. The CDR3 has 13 residues. Deletions cut 5 bases from V and 4 bases from J, with 11 bases between. In nucleotides, the CDR3 is TGTGCCAGCAGCGGGCAGGCGGGCTATGGCTACACCTTC. Translating gives CASSGQAGYGYTF.

The rearrangement joins TRBV27 to TRBJ2-3, with a tentative D call TRBD1 (6 bases). This CDR3 is built from 15 residues. The germline V and J ends were trimmed by 6 bases and 0 bases, with 13 bases remaining between them. The germline V gene has CDR1 MNHEY and CDR2 SMNVEV (reference sequence). The CDR3 sequence: CASSPGTFSTDTQYF. CDR3 sequence (DNA): TGTGCCAGCAGCCCCGGGACATTTAGCACAGATACGCAGTATTTT.

This rearrangement joins TRBV18 to TRBJ2-3, with TRBD2 matching 11 bases. The CDR3 has 16 amino acids. Unmatched junction bases numbered 8, after V lost 3 bases and J lost 6 bases. Germline V gene lookup returns CDR1 KGHSH and CDR2 LQKENI. The CDR3 region is CASSPVAGGPGDTQYF. Written as DNA, the CDR3 is TGTGCCAGCTCACCCGTAGCGGGAGGGCCGGGGGATACGCAGTATTTT.

The V and J genes are TRBV5-4 and TRBJ2-2, with D perhaps TRBD1 (6 bases). Germline V lookup: CDR1 SGHNT, CDR2 YYREEE (reference sequence). The CDR3 totals 14 residues. V lost 6 bases, J lost 6 bases, and 15 bases lay in between. CDR3 DNA: TGTGCCAGCACACCTACAGGGATCTCCGGGGAGCTGTTTTTT. Its translation: CASTPTGISGELFF.

The rearrangement uses TRBV19 and TRBJ2-3, with D uncertain. In germline, CDR1 is LNHDA, CDR2 SQIVND (reference sequence). The CDR3 contains 12 residues. V gave up 3 bases and J gave up 1 base, with 2 bases separating them. The CDR3 loop is CASSMGTDTQYF. CDR3 coding DNA: TGTGCCAGTAGTATGGGCACAGATACGCAGTATTTT.

The gene calls are TRBV27 and TRBJ2-1; 11 nucleotides agree with TRBD2. The CDR3 has 15 amino acids. The germline gives CDR1 MNHEY, CDR2 SMNVEV (reference sequence). V lost 4 bases to trimming and J lost 6 bases; unmatched junction nucleotides: 5. Here the CDR3 DNA reads TGTGCCAGCAGTTCGCTAGCGGGAGGAGTCAATGAGCAGTTCTTC. Amino acids: CASSSLAGGVNEQFF.

The chain carries TRBV20-1 and TRBJ2-7; D unresolved. Germline CDR1 and CDR2: DFQATT and SNEGSKA (reference sequence). The CDR3 consists of 11 residues. The V gene lost 3 bases and the J gene lost 4 bases, with 7 bases spanning the gap. The CDR3 protein is CSASPLYEQYF. CDR3 nucleotide sequence: TGCAGTGCTAGTCCACTTTACGAGCAGTACTTC.

The rearrangement uses TRBV5-8 and TRBJ2-7; no firm D call. The CDR3 spans 14 residues. Germline lookup yields CDR1 SGHTS and CDR2 YDEGEE. V was trimmed by 0 bases and J by 2 bases, leaving 9 bases between them. The CDR3 DNA follows: TGTGCCAGCAGCTTGGTTGTGGGCCCCTACGAGCAGTACTTC. Translation: CASSLVVGPYEQYF.

This chain links TRBV19 with TRBJ1-3; no definite D call. CDR3 length equals 12 residues. V was pared by 6 bases and J by 4 bases, with 7 bases between. In germline, CDR1 is LNHDA, CDR2 SQIVND (reference sequence). The CDR3 reads CASSLVGNTIYF. DNA of the CDR3: TGTGCCAGTAGCCTGGTGGGAAACACCATATATTTT. Variable domain in full (rest from reference TRBV19 and TRBJ1-3): DGGITQSPKYLFRKEGQNVTLSCEQNLNHDAMYWYRQDPGQGLRLIYYSQIVNDFQKGDIAEGYSVSREKKESFPLTVTSAQKNPTAFYLCASSLVGNTIYFGEGSWLTVV.

CDR3 sequence reads: CASSFRSGTGFVQPQHF. The CDR3 DNA sequence: TGTGCCAGCAGTTTTCGATCTGGGACAGGCTTTGTTCAGCCCCAGCATTTT. The chain combines TRBV27 with TRBJ1-5; 8 bases map to TRBD1. The CDR3 sequence is 17 residues long. Unmatched junction bases numbered 13, after V lost 3 bases and J lost 6 bases. Germline CDR1 MNHEY, CDR2 SMNVEV (reference sequence).

V usage is TRBV30 and J usage is TRBJ1-1; no firm D call. The germline gives CDR1 GTSNPN, CDR2 SVGIG (reference sequence). V lost 7 bases to trimming and J lost 0 bases, with 15 bases between them. CDR3 size: 14 residues. In DNA form, the CDR3 reads TGTGCCTTCTCCCGGACCTTGATGAACACTGAAGCTTTCTTT. Protein product: CAFSRTLMNTEAFF.

This clone was detected a few times. This rearrangement joins TRBV18 to TRBJ1-2; TRBD1 aligns across 9 bases. V lost 5 bases to trimming and J lost 6 bases; unmatched junction nucleotides: 7. CDR1 is KGHSH and CDR2 is LQKENI in the germline V gene. The CDR3 consists of 14 residues. The CDR3 coding sequence is TGTGCCAGCTCAGAACAGGGGGCAGGTGATGGCTACACCTTC. Encoded protein: CASSEQGAGDGYTF.

The chain has TRBV4-2 and TRBJ2-2; 7 positions agree with TRBD2. Germline-derived CDR1 and CDR2 are LGHNA and YNFKEQ. Trimming at V came to 1 base and at J to 6 bases, leaving 8 bases not matched to a gene. The CDR3 contains 16 residues. CDR3 coding DNA: TGTGCCAGCAGCCAAGTAGCGGCGGGAGTTGCCGGGGAGCTGTTTTTT. Translation: CASSQVAAGVAGELFF.

The gene calls are TRBV6-5 and TRBJ2-7; D remains unclear. The germline V gene encodes CDR1 MNHEY and CDR2 SVGAGI. The CDR3 has 15 amino acids. V gave up 4 bases and J gave up 0 bases, with 13 bases separating them. CDR3 nucleotide sequence: TGTGCCAGCAGTTCCCTTGGCAGGTCCTCCTACGAGCAGTACTTC. This sequence encodes CASSSLGRSSYEQYF.

The V gene is TRBV9, the J gene TRBJ1-5, with unresolved D. The V end lost 6 bases, the J end lost 3 bases, and 10 bases lay between the germline ends. In germline, CDR1 is SGDLS, CDR2 YYNGEE. The CDR3 is made up of 13 amino acids. DNA of the CDR3: TGTGCCAGCATACCGAGAAACAATCAGCCCCAGCATTTT. It codes for CASIPRNNQPQHF.

In its sample, this clone was seen once. The chain couples TRBV4-1 to TRBJ2-7, with D hard to call. The CDR3 sequence is 16 residues long. Trimming cost V 1 base and J 2 bases, with 15 bases left between them. Germline V gene data show CDR1 as MGHRA and CDR2 as YSYEKL. As DNA, the CDR3 is TGCGCCAGCAGCCAAGTAAGTGTCAGCAGAGCCTACGAGCAGTACTTC. It codes for CASSQVSVSRAYEQYF.